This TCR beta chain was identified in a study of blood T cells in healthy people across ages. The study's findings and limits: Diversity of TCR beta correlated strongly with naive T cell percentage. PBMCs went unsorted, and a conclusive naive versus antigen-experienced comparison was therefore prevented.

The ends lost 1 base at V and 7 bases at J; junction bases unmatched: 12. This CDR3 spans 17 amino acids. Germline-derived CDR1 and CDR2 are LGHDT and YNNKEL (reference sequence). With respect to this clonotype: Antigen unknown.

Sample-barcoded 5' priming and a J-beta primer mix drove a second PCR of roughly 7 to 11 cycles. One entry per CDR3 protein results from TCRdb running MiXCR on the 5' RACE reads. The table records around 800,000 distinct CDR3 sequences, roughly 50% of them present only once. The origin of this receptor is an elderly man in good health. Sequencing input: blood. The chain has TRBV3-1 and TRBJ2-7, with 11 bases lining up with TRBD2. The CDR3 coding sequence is TGTGCCAGCAGCCAAGTCGGGCGGCTAGCGGGAGGTGATGAGCAGTACTTC. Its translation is CASSQVGRLAGGDEQYF.